Reported below is one T cell receptor (beta chain). Its antigen is as yet unknown. These data come from a study of cytomegalovirus exposure and HLA in healthy donors. The PCR was carried out with 60 Vbeta primers and 13 Jbeta primers. TCRdb's table, derived via immunoSEQ multiplex PCR, lists solely in-frame clones and lacks some. The data show more than 100,000 clones, with approximately 75% seen just once and around 4.2% held by the top ten. CDR3 length equals 13 residues. Germline CDR1 reads MNHEY; CDR2 reads SVGAGI. V was pared by 6 bases and J by 5 bases, with 13 bases between. Study-wide results and caveats: Most likely, a cluster of highly shared sequence variants arose as a sequencing artifact. Earlier analysis found most TCR beta V segments productive about 87% or about 30% of the time. In a later analysis, most CMV-associated TCR beta chains appeared HLA-restricted.

Sequenced material: PBMCs. The receptor's source is a man in his forties or fifties in good health and CMV-seropositive. The chain has TRBV6-5 and TRBJ1-1; no clear D. The CDR3 reads CASRSSEVTEAFF. The CDR3 nucleotides read TGTGCCAGCAGGTCTTCGGAGGTGACTGAAGCTTTCTTT.